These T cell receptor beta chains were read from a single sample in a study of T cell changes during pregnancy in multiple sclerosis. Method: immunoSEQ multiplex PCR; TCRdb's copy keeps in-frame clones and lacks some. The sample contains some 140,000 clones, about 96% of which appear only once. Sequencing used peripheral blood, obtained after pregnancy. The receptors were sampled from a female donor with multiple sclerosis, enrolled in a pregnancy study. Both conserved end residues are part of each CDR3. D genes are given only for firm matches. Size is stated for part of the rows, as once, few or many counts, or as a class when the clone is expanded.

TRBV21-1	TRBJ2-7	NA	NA	TGTGCCAGCAGCAACTCCCGCGTTGGGCTAGCGCCGATCCCAGGTTCCTACGAGCAGTACTTC	CASSNSRVGLAPIPGSYEQYF
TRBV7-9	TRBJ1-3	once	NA	TGTGCCAGCAGCTTCAATCTCAGGGGATCGCCTGGAAACACCATATATTTT	CASSFNLRGSPGNTIYF
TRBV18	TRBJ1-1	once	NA	TGTGCCAGCTCACAGTCGGACACGGGAGTCGCTGAAGCTTTCTTT	CASSQSDTGVAEAFF
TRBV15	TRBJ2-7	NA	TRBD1	TGTGCCACCAGCACCCGGGACAGGGGCTTTCTCGAGCAGTACTTC	CATSTRDRGFLEQYF
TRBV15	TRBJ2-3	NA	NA	TGTGCCACCAGCAGAGATGGGGGACATAACGGAGATACGCAGTATTTT	CATSRDGGHNGDTQYF
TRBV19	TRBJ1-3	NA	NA	TGTGCCAGTAGTCCACCTGGCGGCACCATATATTTT	CASSPPGGTIYF
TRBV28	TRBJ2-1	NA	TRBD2	TGTGCCATTAATAGCGGGAGCCTCGCCCGGTTCTTC	CAINSGSLARFF
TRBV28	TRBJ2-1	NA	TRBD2	TGTGCCAGCAGTACCGGGACTAGCGGGATCCAGCCGGGGTTCTTC	CASSTGTSGIQPGFF
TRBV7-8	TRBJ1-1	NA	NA	TGTGCCAGCAGCTTACAGGCGAACACTGAAGCTTTCTTT	CASSLQANTEAFF
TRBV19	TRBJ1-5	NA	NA	TGTGCCACCACGATGGGCCCAGACAGCCATAGCAATCAGCCCCAGCATTTT	CATTMGPDSHSNQPQHF
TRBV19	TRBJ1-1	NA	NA	TGTGCCAGTAGTATTGTCTTCGAGGGAATGAACACTGAAGCTTTCTTT	CASSIVFEGMNTEAFF
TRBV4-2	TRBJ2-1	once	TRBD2	TGTGCCAGCAGCTTCGGGCCAGCGGGAGATGAGCAGTTCTTC	CASSFGPAGDEQFF
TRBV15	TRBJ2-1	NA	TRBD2	TGTGCCACCAGCAGAGATTATAGCGGGAGAAGCGTCTTC	CATSRDYSGRSVF
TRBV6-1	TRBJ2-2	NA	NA	TGTGCCAGCTCCCAAAGGGGGAGGGAGCTGTTTTTT	CASSQRGRELFF
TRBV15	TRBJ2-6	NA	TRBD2	TGTGCCACCAGCAGAGAAGAACTAGCGGACTCTGGGGCCAACGTCCTGACTTTC	CATSREELADSGANVLTF
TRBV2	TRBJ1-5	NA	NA	TGTGCCAGCAGTCCCAGACCCCGAGCGAAAGAGTATAGCAATCAGCCCCAGCATTTT	CASSPRPRAKEYSNQPQHF
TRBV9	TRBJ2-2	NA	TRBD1	TGTGCCAGCAGCCCGCGGGGACAGGGGGCGCCCCCCGGGGAGCTGTTTTTT	CASSPRGQGAPPGELFF
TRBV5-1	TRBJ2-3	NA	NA	TGCGCCAGCAGCGGGGTGGTGAAAGGGGGTACGCAGTATTTT	CASSGVVKGGTQYF
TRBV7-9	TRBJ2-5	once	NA	TGTGCCAGCAGCTTAGAGCGGCGAGAGACCCAGTACTTC	CASSLERRETQYF
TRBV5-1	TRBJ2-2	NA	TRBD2	TGCGCCAGCAGCTTGAAGGCGGGAGGGCGTACCGGGGAGCTGTTTTTT	CASSLKAGGRTGELFF
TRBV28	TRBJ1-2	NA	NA	TGTGCCAGCAGTTTAGGGGGGGGAGTTCTTTATGGCTACACCTTC	CASSLGGGVLYGYTF
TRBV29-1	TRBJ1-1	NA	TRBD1	TGCAGCATCGTGGACAGGGGCGAGATTTTCTTT	CSIVDRGEIFF
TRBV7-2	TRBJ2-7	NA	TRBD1	TGTGCCAGCAGCCAGGACAGGTCCCTCGGGTACGAGCAGTACTTC	CASSQDRSLGYEQYF
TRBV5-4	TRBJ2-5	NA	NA	TGTGCCAGCACCTCGTCAATACAGGGTGGGGAGACCCAGTACTTC	CASTSSIQGGETQYF
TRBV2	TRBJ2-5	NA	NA	TGTGCCAGCACTAATACGGGGACCCAGTACTTC	CASTNTGTQYF
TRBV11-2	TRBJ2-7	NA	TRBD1	TGTGCCAGCAGCCCCGGGACAGGAGCTACTGACGAGCAGTACTTC	CASSPGTGATDEQYF
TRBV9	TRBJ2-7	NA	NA	TGTGCCAGCAGCGGACCACAGGGCTACGAGCAGTACTTC	CASSGPQGYEQYF
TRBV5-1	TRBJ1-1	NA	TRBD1	TGCGCCAGCAGCTTGGAATCTAGGACAGGGGGCGCGGCTTTCTTT	CASSLESRTGGAAFF
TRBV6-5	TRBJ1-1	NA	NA	TGTGCCATCACGGACAGCGGGGGCACTGAAGCTTTCTTT	CAITDSGGTEAFF
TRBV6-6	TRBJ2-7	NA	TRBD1	TGTGCCAGCAGTCTAGACAGGGTGGTAGGGGACGAGCAGTACTTC	CASSLDRVVGDEQYF
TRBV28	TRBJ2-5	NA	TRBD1	TGTGCCAGCAGCTCCTCCGGGACAGGGGTAGAGACCCAGTACTTC	CASSSSGTGVETQYF
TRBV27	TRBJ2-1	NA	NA	TGTGCCAGCAGTTTGGACAGCTACAATGAGCAGTTCTTC	CASSLDSYNEQFF
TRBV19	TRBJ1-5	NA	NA	TGTGCCAGTAGTATGGCGCGGCGGGTCGATCAGCCCCAGCATTTT	CASSMARRVDQPQHF
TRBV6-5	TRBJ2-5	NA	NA	TGTGCCACTCTCACAGGGAAGGAGACCCAGTACTTC	CATLTGKETQYF
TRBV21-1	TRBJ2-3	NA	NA	TGTGCCAGCTGCGACGGGTCCGGGACAGGGGGCACAGATACGCAGTATTTT	CASCDGSGTGGTDTQYF
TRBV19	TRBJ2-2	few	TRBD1	TGTGCCAGTAGGTCCGGACAGGGGCATAACACCGGGGAGCTGTTTTTT	CASRSGQGHNTGELFF
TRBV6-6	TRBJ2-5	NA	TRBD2	TGTGCCAGCAGAGGACTAGCGGTGAAAGAGACCCAGTACTTC	CASRGLAVKETQYF
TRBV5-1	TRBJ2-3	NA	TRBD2	TGCGCCAGCAGCCTCGGGGGGGTTCGGGATACGCAGTATTTT	CASSLGGVRDTQYF
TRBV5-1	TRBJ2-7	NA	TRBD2	TGCGCCAGCAGCTTCGCGGGAGCGGGAGGTACCTACGAGCAGTACTTC	CASSFAGAGGTYEQYF
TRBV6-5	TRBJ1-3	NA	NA	TGTGCCAGCAGTTACGGGGGGACGGGAAACACCATATATTTT	CASSYGGTGNTIYF
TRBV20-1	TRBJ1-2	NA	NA	TGCAGTGCGGGGAGTGGCTACACCTTC	CSAGSGYTF
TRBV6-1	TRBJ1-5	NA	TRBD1	TGTGCCGGGGGACAGGGCAATCAGCCCCAGCATTTT	CAGGQGNQPQHF
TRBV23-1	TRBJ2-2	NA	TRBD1	TGCGCCAGCATCCCAGACAGGGCGAACACCGGGGAGCTGTTTTTT	CASIPDRANTGELFF
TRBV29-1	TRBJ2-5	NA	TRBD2	TGCAGCGTTGGGGGCGGGAGTGAGAGGGAGACCCAGTACTTC	CSVGGGSERETQYF
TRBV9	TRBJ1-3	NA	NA	TGTGCCAGCAGCGTAGCTGGAGGAGGGAGCTCTGGAAACACCATATATTTT	CASSVAGGGSSGNTIYF
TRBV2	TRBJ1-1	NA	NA	TGTGCCAGCGACAGTCGACCCCTCGAAGCTTTCTTT	CASDSRPLEAFF
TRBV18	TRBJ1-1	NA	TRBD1	TGTGCCAGCTCACCGGGACAGGCTGAAGCTTTCTTT	CASSPGQAEAFF
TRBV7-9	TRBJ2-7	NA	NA	TGTGCCAGCAGCTCAGTCGGACTGCTCTCCTACGAGCAGTACTTC	CASSSVGLLSYEQYF
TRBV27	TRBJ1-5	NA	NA	TGTGCCAGCAGTTTCGGGACAAATAGCAATCAGCCCCAGCATTTT	CASSFGTNSNQPQHF